The rows below give T cell receptor beta chains drawn from one sample of a study of T-cell reconstitution after alpha-beta-depleted transplantation in children. One entry per CDR3 protein results from TCRdb running MiXCR on the PCR reads. The sample includes approximately 32,000 distinct CDR3 sequences, less than 8.5% of them seen just once. The sample in question was peripheral blood, obtained 60 days after TCRalphabeta/CD19-depleted stem cell transplant. All receptors derive from a child less than two years old who had a stem cell transplant for acute myeloid leukemia, so the T cells may come from the graft donor. CDR3s include the opening cysteine and the closing phenylalanine or tryptophan. D genes are given only for firm matches. The size field reads how often the clone was seen (once, few, many) or a class if it is expanded.

clone_size: many
d_call: -
v_call: TRBV4-3
j_call: TRBJ2-5
cdr3_nt: TGCGCCAGCAGCCAGGAACATGCGGGGACCCAGTACTTC
cdr3_aa: CASSQEHAGTQYF

clone_size: many
d_call: TRBD2
v_call: TRBV7-9
j_call: TRBJ2-7
cdr3_nt: TGTGCCAGCAGGTCCGGGACTAGCCTCTACGAGCAGTACTTC
cdr3_aa: CASRSGTSLYEQYF

clone_size: many
d_call: -
v_call: TRBV7-2
j_call: TRBJ1-4
cdr3_nt: TGTGCCAGCAGCCCATTTGCAACTAATGAAAAACTGTTTTTT
cdr3_aa: CASSPFATNEKLFF

clone_size: many
d_call: TRBD1
v_call: TRBV27
j_call: TRBJ2-7
cdr3_nt: TGTGCCAGCAGTTTGACAGGGAATCCCTACGAGCAGTACTTC
cdr3_aa: CASSLTGNPYEQYF

clone_size: many
d_call: -
v_call: TRBV29-1
j_call: TRBJ2-2
cdr3_nt: TGCAGCGTTGTAAGCGGAGCCCGGGAGCTGTTTTTT
cdr3_aa: CSVVSGARELFF

clone_size: many
d_call: -
v_call: TRBV28
j_call: TRBJ2-7
cdr3_nt: TGTGCCAGCAGTTTCCGGGGCCACCTAAGAAACGAGCAGTACTTC
cdr3_aa: CASSFRGHLRNEQYF

clone_size: many
d_call: TRBD1
v_call: TRBV28
j_call: TRBJ1-2
cdr3_nt: TGTGCCAGCATCTTTCGGGGACAGGTTAACTATGGCTACACCTTC
cdr3_aa: CASIFRGQVNYGYTF

clone_size: many
d_call: -
v_call: TRBV7-9
j_call: TRBJ2-7
cdr3_nt: TGTGCCAGCAGCCTCCCAGGCTACGAGCAGTACTTC
cdr3_aa: CASSLPGYEQYF

clone_size: many
d_call: -
v_call: TRBV6-1
j_call: TRBJ1-1
cdr3_nt: TGTGCCAGCAGGGAATTGGGGGAGTGGACTGAAGCTTTCTTT
cdr3_aa: CASRELGEWTEAFF

clone_size: many
d_call: -
v_call: TRBV29-1
j_call: TRBJ2-4
cdr3_nt: TGCAGCGTTAGAGAACAGGGTAAAGCCAAAAACATTCAGTACTTC
cdr3_aa: CSVREQGKAKNIQYF

clone_size: many
d_call: -
v_call: TRBV5-1
j_call: TRBJ2-1
cdr3_nt: TGCGCCAGCAGCCCCAGACACAAGACCTACAATGAGCAGTTCTTC
cdr3_aa: CASSPRHKTYNEQFF

clone_size: many
d_call: TRBD2
v_call: TRBV20-1
j_call: TRBJ2-7
cdr3_nt: TGCAGTGCTAGAGCTACCCCTTCCCTAGCGGGGAAACCCTACGAGCAGTACTTC
cdr3_aa: CSARATPSLAGKPYEQYF

clone_size: many
d_call: TRBD1
v_call: TRBV29-1
j_call: TRBJ2-3
cdr3_nt: TGCAGCGTCTTCGGGACAGGGATTACAGATACGCAGTATTTT
cdr3_aa: CSVFGTGITDTQYF

clone_size: many
d_call: -
v_call: TRBV29-1
j_call: TRBJ1-2
cdr3_nt: TGCAGCGTTCCGGGACACTCGACTGGCTACACCTTC
cdr3_aa: CSVPGHSTGYTF

clone_size: many
d_call: -
v_call: TRBV24-1
j_call: TRBJ2-2
cdr3_nt: TGTGCCACCAGTGACCCGGACAGGGAGGGCACCGGGGAGCTGTTTTTT
cdr3_aa: CATSDPDREGTGELFF

clone_size: many
d_call: TRBD2
v_call: TRBV12-3/TRBV12-4
j_call: TRBJ2-7
cdr3_nt: TGTGCCAGCAGGATGCTAGCGGGTCCACCTAGCGAGCAGTACTTC
cdr3_aa: CASRMLAGPPSEQYF

clone_size: many
d_call: -
v_call: TRBV6-5
j_call: TRBJ2-5
cdr3_nt: TGTGCCAGCAGTTTCCAGCCGTTGGAGACCCAGTACTTC
cdr3_aa: CASSFQPLETQYF

clone_size: many
d_call: TRBD1
v_call: TRBV2
j_call: TRBJ2-7
cdr3_nt: TGTGCCAGCAGTGAGGGACAGAGTATCTACGAGCAGTACTTC
cdr3_aa: CASSEGQSIYEQYF

clone_size: many
d_call: TRBD1
v_call: TRBV6-2/TRBV6-3
j_call: TRBJ1-5
cdr3_nt: TGTGCCAGCATTGGAGTAGGGGACAGAATTTATAGCAATCAGCCCCAGCATTTT
cdr3_aa: CASIGVGDRIYSNQPQHF

clone_size: many
d_call: -
v_call: TRBV11-2
j_call: TRBJ2-1
cdr3_nt: TGTGCCAGCAGCTCCAGGTACAATGAGCAGTTCTTC
cdr3_aa: CASSSRYNEQFF

clone_size: many
d_call: TRBD2
v_call: TRBV5-6
j_call: TRBJ2-1
cdr3_nt: TGTGCCAGCAGCTGGGGGACTAGCGGGAGGAGGTATGAGCAGTTCTTC
cdr3_aa: CASSWGTSGRRYEQFF

clone_size: many
d_call: TRBD1
v_call: TRBV27
j_call: TRBJ1-2
cdr3_nt: TGTGCCAGCAGTTTCGACAGGGGGTCCGGTAACTATGGCTACACCTTC
cdr3_aa: CASSFDRGSGNYGYTF

clone_size: many
d_call: -
v_call: TRBV5-6
j_call: TRBJ2-7
cdr3_nt: TGTGCCAGCAGTTCGGGTTCCTCCTACGAGCAGTACTTC
cdr3_aa: CASSSGSSYEQYF

clone_size: many
d_call: -
v_call: TRBV9
j_call: TRBJ2-5
cdr3_nt: TGTGCCAGCAGCGGGGGGACGTCCCTTTGGGGCCAAGAGACCCAGTACTTC
cdr3_aa: CASSGGTSLWGQETQYF

clone_size: many
d_call: TRBD1
v_call: TRBV6-4
j_call: TRBJ2-2
cdr3_nt: TGTGCCAGCGGGACAGGGAACACCGGGGAGCTGTTTTTT
cdr3_aa: CASGTGNTGELFF

clone_size: many
d_call: TRBD2
v_call: TRBV20-1
j_call: TRBJ2-1
cdr3_nt: TGCAGTGCCAAGAGCGGGAGCTCCTACAATGAGCAGTTCTTC
cdr3_aa: CSAKSGSSYNEQFF

clone_size: many
d_call: TRBD1
v_call: TRBV6-2/TRBV6-3
j_call: TRBJ2-5
cdr3_nt: TGTGCCACCCAGGGGGAGATGAAGACCCAGTACTTC
cdr3_aa: CATQGEMKTQYF